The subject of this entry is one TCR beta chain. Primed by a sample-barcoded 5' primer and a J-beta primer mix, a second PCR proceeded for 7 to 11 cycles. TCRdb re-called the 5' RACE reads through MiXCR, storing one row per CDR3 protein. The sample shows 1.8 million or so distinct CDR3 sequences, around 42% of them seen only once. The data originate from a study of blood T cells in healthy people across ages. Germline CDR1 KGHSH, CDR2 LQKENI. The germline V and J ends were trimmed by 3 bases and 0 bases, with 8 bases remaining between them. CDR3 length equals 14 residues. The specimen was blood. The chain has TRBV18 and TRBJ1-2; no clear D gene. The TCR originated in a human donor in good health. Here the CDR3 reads CASSPLNANYGYTF. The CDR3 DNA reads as TGTGCCAGCTCACCGCTCAATGCTAACTATGGCTACACCTTC.